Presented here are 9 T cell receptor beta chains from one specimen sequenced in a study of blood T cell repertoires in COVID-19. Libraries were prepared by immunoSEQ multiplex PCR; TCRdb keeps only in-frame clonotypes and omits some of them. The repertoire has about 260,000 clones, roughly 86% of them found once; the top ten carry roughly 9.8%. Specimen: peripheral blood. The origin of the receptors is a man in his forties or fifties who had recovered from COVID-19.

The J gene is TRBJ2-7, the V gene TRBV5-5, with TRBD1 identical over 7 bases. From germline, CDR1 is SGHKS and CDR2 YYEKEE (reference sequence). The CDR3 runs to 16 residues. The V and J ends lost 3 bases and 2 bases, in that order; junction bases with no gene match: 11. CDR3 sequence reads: CASSSPDRAYPYEQYF. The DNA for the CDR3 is TGTGCCAGCAGCTCCCCCGACAGGGCCTACCCCTACGAGCAGTACTTC. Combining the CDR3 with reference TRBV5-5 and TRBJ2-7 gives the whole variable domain DAGVTQSPTHLIKTRGQQVTLRCSPISGHKSVSWYQQVLGQGPQFIFQYYEKEERGRGNFPDRFSARQFPNYSSELNVNALLLGDSALYLCASSSPDRAYPYEQYFGPGTRLTVT.

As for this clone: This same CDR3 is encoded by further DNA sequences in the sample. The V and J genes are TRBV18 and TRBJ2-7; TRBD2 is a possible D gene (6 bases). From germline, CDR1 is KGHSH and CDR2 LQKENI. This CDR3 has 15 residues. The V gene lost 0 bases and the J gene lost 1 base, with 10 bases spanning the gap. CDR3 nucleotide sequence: TGTGCCAGCTCACCACCGGGCGGAGGGTCCTACGAGCAGTACTTC. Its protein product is CASSPPGGGSYEQYF.

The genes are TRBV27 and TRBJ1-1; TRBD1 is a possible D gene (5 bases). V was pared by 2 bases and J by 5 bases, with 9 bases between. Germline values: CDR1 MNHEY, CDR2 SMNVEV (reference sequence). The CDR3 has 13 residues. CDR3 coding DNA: TGTGCCAGCAGTTTAAAAGGGGTAACTGAAGCTTTCTTT. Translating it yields CASSLKGVTEAFF.

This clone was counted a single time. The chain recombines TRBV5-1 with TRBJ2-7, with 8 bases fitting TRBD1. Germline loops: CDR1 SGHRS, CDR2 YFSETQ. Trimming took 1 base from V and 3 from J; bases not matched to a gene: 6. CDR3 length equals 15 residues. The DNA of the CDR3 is TGCGCCAGCAGCTTGCGACAGGGGATGGACTACGAGCAGTACTTC. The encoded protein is CASSLRQGMDYEQYF. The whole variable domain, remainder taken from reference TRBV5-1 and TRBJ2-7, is KAGVTQTPRYLIKTRGQQVTLSCSPISGHRSVSWYQQTPGQGLQFLFEYFSETQRNKGNFPGRFSGRQFSNSRSEMNVSTLELGDSALYLCASSLRQGMDYEQYFGPGTRLTVT.

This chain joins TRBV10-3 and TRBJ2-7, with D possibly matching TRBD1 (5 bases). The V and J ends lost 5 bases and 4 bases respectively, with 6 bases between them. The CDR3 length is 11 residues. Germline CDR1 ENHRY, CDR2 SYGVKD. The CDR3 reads CAISRGYEQYF. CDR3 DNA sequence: TGTGCCATCAGTAGGGGTTACGAGCAGTACTTC.

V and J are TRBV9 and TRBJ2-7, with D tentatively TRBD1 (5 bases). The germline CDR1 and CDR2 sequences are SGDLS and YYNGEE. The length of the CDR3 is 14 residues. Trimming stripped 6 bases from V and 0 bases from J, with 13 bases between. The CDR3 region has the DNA TGTGCCAGCACCCCTGGGGCCAGCTCCTACGAGCAGTACTTC. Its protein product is CASTPGASSYEQYF.

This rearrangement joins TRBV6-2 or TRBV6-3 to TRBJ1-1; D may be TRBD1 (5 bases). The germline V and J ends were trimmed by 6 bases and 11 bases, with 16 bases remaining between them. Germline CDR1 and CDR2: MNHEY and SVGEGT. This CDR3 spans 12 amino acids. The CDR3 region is CASSPMKGSAFF. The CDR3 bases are TGTGCCAGCAGCCCCATGAAGGGGTCGGCTTTCTTT.

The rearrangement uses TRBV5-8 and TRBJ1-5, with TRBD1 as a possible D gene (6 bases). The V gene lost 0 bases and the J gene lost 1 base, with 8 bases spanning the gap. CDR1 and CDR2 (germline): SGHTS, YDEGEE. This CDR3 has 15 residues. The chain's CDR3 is CASSLEGDSNQPQHF. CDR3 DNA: TGTGCCAGCAGCTTGGAGGGGGACAGCAATCAGCCCCAGCATTTT.

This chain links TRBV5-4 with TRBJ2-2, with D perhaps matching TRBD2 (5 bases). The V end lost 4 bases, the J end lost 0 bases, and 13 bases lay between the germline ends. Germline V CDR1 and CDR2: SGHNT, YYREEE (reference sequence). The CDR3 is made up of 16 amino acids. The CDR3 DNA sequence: TGTGCCAGCAGCCATCCCTCCGGGACGAACACCGGGGAGCTGTTTTTT. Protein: CASSHPSGTNTGELFF. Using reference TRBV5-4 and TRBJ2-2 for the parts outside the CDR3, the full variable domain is ETGVTQSPTHLIKTRGQQVTLRCSSQSGHNTVSWYQQALGQGPQFIFQYYREEENGRGNFPPRFSGLQFPNYSSELNVNALELDDSALYLCASSHPSGTNTGELFFGEGSRLTVL.